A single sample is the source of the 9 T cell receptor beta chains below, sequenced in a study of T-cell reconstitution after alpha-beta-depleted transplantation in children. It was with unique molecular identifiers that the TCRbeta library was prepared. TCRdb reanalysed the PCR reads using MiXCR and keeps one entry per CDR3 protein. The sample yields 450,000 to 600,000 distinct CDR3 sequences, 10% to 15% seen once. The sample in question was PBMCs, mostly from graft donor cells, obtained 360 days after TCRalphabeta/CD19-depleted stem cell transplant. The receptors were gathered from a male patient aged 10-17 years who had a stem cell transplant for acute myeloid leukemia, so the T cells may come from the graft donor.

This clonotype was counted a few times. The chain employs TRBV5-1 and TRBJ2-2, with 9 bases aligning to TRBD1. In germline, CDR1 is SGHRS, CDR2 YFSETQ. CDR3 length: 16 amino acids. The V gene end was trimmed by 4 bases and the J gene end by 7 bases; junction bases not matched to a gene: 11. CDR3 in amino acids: CASSLTTGGVGGELFF. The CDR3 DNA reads TGCGCCAGCAGCCTTACCACAGGGGGCGTAGGCGGGGAGCTGTTTTTT.

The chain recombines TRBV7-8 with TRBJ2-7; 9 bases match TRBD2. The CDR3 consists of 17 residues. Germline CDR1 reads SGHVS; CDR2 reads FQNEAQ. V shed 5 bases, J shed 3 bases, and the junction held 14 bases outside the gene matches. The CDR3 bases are TGTGCCAGCAGCCCCCGCGATAGCGGGAGTTTTGTCTACGAGCAGTACTTC. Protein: CASSPRDSGSFVYEQYF. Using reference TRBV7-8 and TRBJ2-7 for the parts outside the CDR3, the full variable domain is GAGVSQSPRYKVAKRGQDVALRCDPISGHVSLFWYQQALGQGPEFLTYFQNEAQLDKSGLPSDRFFAERPEGSVSTLKIQRTQQEDSAVYLCASSPRDSGSFVYEQYFGPGTRLTVT.

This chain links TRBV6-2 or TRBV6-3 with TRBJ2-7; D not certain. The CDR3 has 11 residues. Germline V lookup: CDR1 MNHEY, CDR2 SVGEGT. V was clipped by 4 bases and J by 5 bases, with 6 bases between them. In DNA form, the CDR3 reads TGTGCCAGCAGTTTCCCGGACGAGCAGTACTTC. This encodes CASSFPDEQYF.

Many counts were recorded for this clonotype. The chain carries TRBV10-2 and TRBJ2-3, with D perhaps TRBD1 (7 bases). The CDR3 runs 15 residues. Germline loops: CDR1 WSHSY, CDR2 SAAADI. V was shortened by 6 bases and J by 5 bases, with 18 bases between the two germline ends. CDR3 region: CASSQGGRGQDTQYF. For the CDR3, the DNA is TGCGCCAGCAGCCAGGGAGGTAGGGGGCAAGATACGCAGTATTTT.

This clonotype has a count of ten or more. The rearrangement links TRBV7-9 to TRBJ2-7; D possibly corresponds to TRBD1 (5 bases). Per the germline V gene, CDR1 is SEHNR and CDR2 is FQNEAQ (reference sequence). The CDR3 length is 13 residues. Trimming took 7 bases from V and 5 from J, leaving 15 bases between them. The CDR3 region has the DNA TGTGCCAGCACCCTAGGCAGGGAAAACGAGCAGTACTTC. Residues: CASTLGRENEQYF.

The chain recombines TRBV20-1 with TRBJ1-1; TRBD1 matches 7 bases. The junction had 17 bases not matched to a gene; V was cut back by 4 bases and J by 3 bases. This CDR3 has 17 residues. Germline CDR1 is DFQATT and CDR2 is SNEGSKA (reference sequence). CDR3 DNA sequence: TGCAGTGCTAACCAACAGGGGTTTTATTGGGAGGACACTGAAGCTTTCTTT. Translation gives CSANQQGFYWEDTEAFF.

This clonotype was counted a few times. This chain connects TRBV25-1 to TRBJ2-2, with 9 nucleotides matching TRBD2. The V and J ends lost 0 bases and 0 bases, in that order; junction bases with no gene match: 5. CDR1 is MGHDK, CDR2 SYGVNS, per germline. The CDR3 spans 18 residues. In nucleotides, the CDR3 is TGTGCCAGCAGTGAATATGGCGGGAGGGCCTCGAACACCGGGGAGCTGTTTTTT. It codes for CASSEYGGRASNTGELFF.

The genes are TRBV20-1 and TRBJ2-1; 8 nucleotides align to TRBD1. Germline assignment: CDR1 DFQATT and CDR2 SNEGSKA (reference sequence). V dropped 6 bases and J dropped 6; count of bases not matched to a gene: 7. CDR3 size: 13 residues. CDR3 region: CSAWTGTVNEQFF. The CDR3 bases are TGCAGTGCCTGGACAGGGACGGTCAATGAGCAGTTCTTC.

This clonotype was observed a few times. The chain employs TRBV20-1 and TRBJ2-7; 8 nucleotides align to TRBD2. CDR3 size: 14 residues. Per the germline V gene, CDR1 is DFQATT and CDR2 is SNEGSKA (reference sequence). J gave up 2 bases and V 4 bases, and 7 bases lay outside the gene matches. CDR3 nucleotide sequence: TGCAGTGCTACGGCGGGAGGTTTCCCCTACGAGCAGTACTTC. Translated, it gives CSATAGGFPYEQYF.